This TCR beta chain is from a study of shared clonotypes between healthy human individuals (dated by TCRdb to the early 2020s). For context, the study as a whole: The cohort comprised two women and a few men aged 18 to 49 years. Per donor, three plates each were used for CD4 naive and CD4 memory, two for CD8 naive, and one for CD8 memory. To increase sequencing depth and limit assay-specific biases, TCR repertoire library preparation and sequencing were carried out by different laboratories using diverse techniques. To estimate repertoire size and how much clonotype sharing occurs between individuals, the study deeply sequenced the blood TCR repertoires of five healthy adults. Each donor's leukapheresis produced roughly between roughly 0.85 and 10 billion PBMCs.

TCR CDR3 regions were amplified from genomic DNA by multiplex PCR using the deep immunoSEQ assay. For each cell subset, the extracted genomic DNA was distributed evenly across all wells of several immunoSEQ 96-well plates, and each plate served as one replicate. Each replicate PCR for sorted subsets received 200 ng genomic DNA, equal to roughly 29,000 T cell genomes. Purified libraries were measured with a Qubit 3.0 fluorometer, size-checked on a Bioanalyzer 2100, and measured again with the KAPA Library Quantification kit. Each immunoSEQ 96-well plate was sequenced on its own single-read 150-cycle Illumina NextSeq 550 flow cell. On the authors' methods: Because only junctional sequences without quality scores were contained in the immunoSEQ output, filtering matching that applied to full-length reads could not be performed. To assign V/J genes and CDR3, sequences were annotated against IMGT germline references using PyIR, a Python wrapper for IgBLAST v1.9. Reads were removed for weak V/J assignments (E-value above 1e-6), missing CDR3, stop codons, out-of-frame junctions, or ambiguous translated residues. V3J clonotypes were defined as sequences sharing an identical inferred V gene, J gene, and CDR3 amino acid sequence. The percentage overlap between two repertoires was calculated by dividing the number of shared unique clonotypes by the size of the smaller repertoire. Richness of each repertoire was evaluated using RTK rarefaction, the Chao1 estimator, and Recon v2.1 estimates of unobserved clonotypes. OLGA was used to compute generation probabilities for all TCRbeta clonotypes that the gDNA method yielded from a handful of donors. The table was pulled from immuneACCESS by TCRdb, which kept in-frame rearrangements only. Such tables lose some clones; where checked, under half of the loss comes from unresolved V genes, and the rest has no known cause. From that table come the V and J calls and clone size; the DNA was used to work out D and trimming. The sample table shows around 2,000,000 clones, and about 95% are seen once. Roughly 1.2% of the sample is in the top ten clones.

Inclusive of the bounding cysteine and phenylalanine, the CDR3 is 13 residues long. The retained sequence is limited to the CDR3, 39 bases, with the frame set at the first base. CDR1 is given as SQVTM and CDR2 as ANQGSEA, both from the germline V gene. V loses 5 bases of germline sequence and J loses 5 bases, and the interval between the two ends is 15 bases. Points on this clone: What antigen it recognizes has not been identified. Base qualities are not at hand, and no much larger clone is one base apart.

Broader findings and caveats from the paper: Based on pairwise subsampling, the degree of clonotype sharing among donors was expected to be affected by sequencing depth. Only blood was sampled, and tissue TCR repertoires likely differ from those in blood. Across a handful of donors, about 5% of naive CD4, 3.5% of naive CD8, about 2.3% of memory CD4, and 0.4% of memory CD8 clonotypes were shared. Even with the large sequencing depth, rarefaction of the sorted-subset datasets indicated that sequencing was incomplete. Higher generation probabilities were observed for clonotypes shared by all four sorted-subset donors than for non-shared clonotypes. Because the study included a small number of donors, the genetic and exposure-history diversity represented was limited. Larger estimated clonotype richness was generally found for naive subsets than for memory subsets.

CD8 naive samples were CD45RO-negative cells positively selected for CCR7, giving a CD45RA+CCR7+ population that excluded TemRA cells. The donors were healthy, HIV-negative adults who had no recently reported acute infections or vaccinations. Only Caucasian adults living in Nashville, Tennessee, USA were represented among the donors. Blood was obtained by leukapheresis, after which PBMCs were separated by Ficoll-Histopaque density gradient centrifugation and cryopreserved in liquid nitrogen vapor phase. Purity and quantity of every magnetically sorted T cell population were checked by analytical flow cytometry. Genomic DNA was isolated from every sorted fraction and measured by UV absorbance on a Nanodrop 2000c.

Recombination linked TRBV29-1 to TRBJ2-5; TRBD2 is perhaps the D gene, given 7 matching bases. The sample taken for sequencing was naive CD8+ T cells sorted from blood. The cell subset or site label for this specimen denotes: CD45RA+CCR7+. This TCR was sampled from a man aged 18 to 29 in good health. The nucleotides read TGCAGCGTTCGAGGGGGGGCCTGGGAGACCCAGTACTTC. This sequence encodes CSVRGGAWETQYF.